This T cell receptor beta chain was retrieved from a study of T cells after yellow fever vaccination. Background on the study: SMART-Seq v4 Ultra Low Input prepared libraries from low-cell fractions.

The CDR3 runs 12 residues. The V end was cut by 10 bases, the J end by 1 base, with 9 bases between. TCRdb re-called the 5' RACE reads through MiXCR, storing one row per CDR3 protein. The sample has around 550,000 distinct CDR3 sequences, 15% to 20% seen once. The input for sequencing was PBMCs, taken 15 days after the yellow fever booster vaccination. V gene TRBV12-3 or TRBV12-4 combines with J gene TRBJ2-3; D not resolved. This TCR derives from a man under 40 who received the YFV17D yellow fever vaccine. The CDR3 nucleotides read TGTGCCAACAAAATCCGCACAGATACGCAGTATTTT. As protein: CANKIRTDTQYF.